This T cell receptor beta chain was identified in a study of blood T cells in healthy people across ages. Study findings and constraints: The unknown donor CMV status may have confounded expanded clonotype changes. It was found that TCR beta diversity correlated strongly with the percentage of naive T cells.

Comment on this clonotype: Its antigen is undetermined.

Germline-derived CDR1 and CDR2 are SGHVS and FQNEAQ. The CDR3 is 16 residues long. The ends lost 0 bases at V and 7 bases at J; junction bases unmatched: 7. The second PCR ran about 6 to 11 cycles with a sample-barcoded 5' primer and J-beta primers. Each TCR beta cDNA got a 12-nucleotide random molecular identifier. TCRdb used MiXCR to reprocess the 5' RACE reads, holding one entry per CDR3 protein. The sample holds 1.5 million to 2 million distinct CDR3 sequences, 28% seen once. The sequence was obtained from a woman in her 30s in good health. Sequencing was performed on blood. V and J are TRBV7-8 and TRBJ1-2; 11 positions match TRBD1. The CDR3 loop is CASSLARRGTGGGYTF. CDR3 bases: TGTGCCAGCAGCTTAGCTCGACGCGGGACAGGGGGTGGCTACACCTTC. Looking up the rest from reference TRBV7-8 and TRBJ1-2 gives the full variable domain: GAGVSQSPRYKVAKRGQDVALRCDPISGHVSLFWYQQALGQGPEFLTYFQNEAQLDKSGLPSDRFFAERPEGSVSTLKIQRTQQEDSAVYLCASSLARRGTGGGYTFGSGTRLTVV.